The rows below give T cell receptor beta chains drawn from one sample of a study of T cell responses to AZD1222 COVID-19 vaccine. Some clones are missing from TCRdb's copy, which holds only in-frame ones; the method was immunoSEQ multiplex PCR. The sample lists approximately 77,000 clones, more than 85% seen once, with more than 4.5% in the top ten. The sample here was peripheral blood, taken 28 days after the second AZD1222 dose. The receptors stem from an adult who received the AZD1222 COVID-19 vaccine. CDR3s include the opening cysteine and the closing phenylalanine or tryptophan. D genes are given only for firm matches. Expanded clones get a size class; other rows say once, few or many, or leave the size out.

clone size	V gene	D gene	J gene	CDR3 DNA	CDR3 protein
.	TRBV27	.	TRBJ2-7	TGTGCCAGCAGCCGAGGTACGGGATCGTACGAGCAGTACTTC	CASSRGTGSYEQYF
.	TRBV7-8	.	TRBJ2-2	TGTGCCAGCAGCTTCCAGACCATTAACACCGGGGAGCTGTTTTTT	CASSFQTINTGELFF
.	TRBV3-1/TRBV3-2	.	TRBJ1-2	TGTGCCAGCAGCCAAGATATAGAGGGGGTGGACTTC	CASSQDIEGVDF
.	TRBV2	TRBD1	TRBJ1-5	TGTGCCAGCAGCACTCCAGGGGGGAGCAATCAGCCCCAGCATTTT	CASSTPGGSNQPQHF
.	TRBV10-2	.	TRBJ1-1	TGCGCCAGCAGTTTGTCAGGGAACACTGAAGCTTTCTTT	CASSLSGNTEAFF
.	TRBV6-5	.	TRBJ1-2	TGTGCCAGCAGTAGAGACGTATCCTTTGGCTACACCTTC	CASSRDVSFGYTF
.	TRBV4-1	TRBD1	TRBJ2-2	TGCGCCAGCAGCGACCCTGGGACAGGAGGGAGCGGGGAGCTGTTTTTT	CASSDPGTGGSGELFF
.	TRBV12-3/TRBV12-4	.	TRBJ1-5	TGTGCCAGCAGTTGGACCGGTCAGCCCCAGCATTTT	CASSWTGQPQHF
once	TRBV18	TRBD2	TRBJ2-7	TGTGCCAGCTCCACGGAAGCGGGAGGGCCGTACGAGCAGTACTTC	CASSTEAGGPYEQYF
once	TRBV19	TRBD1	TRBJ2-6	TGTGCCAGTGGGAAGGGGGCCCTCTCTGGGGCCAACGTCCTGACTTTC	CASGKGALSGANVLTF
.	TRBV30	.	TRBJ2-1	TGTGCCTGGAGTGTGAAGTGGGACCGCTTCTCCTACAATGAGCAGTTCTTC	CAWSVKWDRFSYNEQFF
.	TRBV6-5	TRBD2	TRBJ2-1	TGTGCCAGCAGGACCAACGGCGGGAGGGCTGAGCAGTTCTTC	CASRTNGGRAEQFF
.	TRBV30	TRBD1	TRBJ1-2	TGTGCCTGGAGTGTACCGGGGACAGCCATGGGCTACACCTTC	CAWSVPGTAMGYTF
.	TRBV12-3/TRBV12-4	.	TRBJ2-1	TGTGCCAGCAGTTTCAACAGGAACAATGAGCAGTTCTTC	CASSFNRNNEQFF
once	TRBV9	TRBD1	TRBJ2-4	TGTGCCAGCAGCGTAGCTAACAGGGGGAACATTCAGTACTTC	CASSVANRGNIQYF
.	TRBV5-1	.	TRBJ2-7	TGCGCCAGCAGCATTGGAAGGGATCTGCAGTACTTC	CASSIGRDLQYF
.	TRBV10-1	.	TRBJ1-1	TGCGCCAGCAGGGGCAGCGCTGAAGCTTTCTTT	CASRGSAEAFF
.	TRBV25-1	TRBD1	TRBJ2-7	TGTGCCAGCAGTGAATTTTCGGGACAGGGTTCCGAGCAGTACTTC	CASSEFSGQGSEQYF
once	TRBV7-9	.	TRBJ1-6	TGTGCCAGCAGCTTAAAGGGACTATTGAGTGGGGCTAATTCACCCCTCCACTTT	CASSLKGLLSGANSPLHF
once	TRBV29-1	TRBD2	TRBJ2-3	TGCAGCGCTACTAGCGGACCCACAGATACGCAGTATTTT	CSATSGPTDTQYF
once	TRBV7-8	TRBD1	TRBJ2-2	TGTGCCAGCAGCTGGAGGACAGGGGGGCCCGGGGAGCTGTTTTTT	CASSWRTGGPGELFF
.	TRBV14	.	TRBJ2-5	TGTGCCAGCAGCCAAGATCAAAAGGGGCGATTTGAGACCCAGTACTTC	CASSQDQKGRFETQYF
.	TRBV19	.	TRBJ2-7	TGTGCCAGTTCTTTGAGGGAGAGGGACGAGCAGTACTTC	CASSLRERDEQYF
.	TRBV21-1	.	TRBJ1-2	TGTGCCAGCAGCAGCTGGGGGCGCCACTATGGCTACACCTTC	CASSSWGRHYGYTF
few	TRBV5-4	.	TRBJ1-1	TGTGCCAGCAGCTTGGCGGGGGCTGAGAACACTGAAGCTTTCTTT	CASSLAGAENTEAFF
once	TRBV3-1/TRBV3-2	.	TRBJ1-4	TGTGCCAGCAGCCAAGACTCCGGGGGTAGAGAAAAACTGTTTTTT	CASSQDSGGREKLFF
.	TRBV7-2	.	TRBJ1-3	TGTGCCAGCAGCTTAGGGCCTTACTCTGGAAACACCATATATTTT	CASSLGPYSGNTIYF
.	TRBV21-1	.	TRBJ2-2	TGTGCCAGCAGCAGGATGGAGCGGGCCGGGGGCACCGGGGAGCTGTTTTTT	CASSRMERAGGTGELFF
once	TRBV14	TRBD1	TRBJ1-3	TGTGCCAGCGGACAGGGAGGGAACACCATATATTTT	CASGQGGNTIYF
few	TRBV6-6	.	TRBJ1-4	TGTGCCAGCAGTTACTCGAGCGAAAAACTGTTTTTT	CASSYSSEKLFF
few	TRBV27	TRBD2	TRBJ2-1	TGTGCCAGCAGCCCCTCGGGACTAGTGGGTGATGAGCAGTTCTTC	CASSPSGLVGDEQFF
few	TRBV10-3	TRBD2	TRBJ2-3	TGTGCCATACTTAGCGGGCCAGGGACAGATACGCAGTATTTT	CAILSGPGTDTQYF
.	TRBV5-1	TRBD2	TRBJ2-3	TGCGCCAGCAGCGCGGGACTAGCCACAGATACGCAGTATTTT	CASSAGLATDTQYF
.	TRBV14	TRBD2	TRBJ2-7	TGTGCCAGCAGCCAAGTGCTAGCGGGAGCTCCCTACGAGCAGTACTTC	CASSQVLAGAPYEQYF
.	TRBV2	.	TRBJ2-5	TGTGCCAGCAGAGCCAGTCAAGAGACCCAGTACTTC	CASRASQETQYF
.	TRBV21-1	.	TRBJ2-2	TGTGCCAGCAAGGGACGGAGCACCGGGGAGCTGTTTTTT	CASKGRSTGELFF
.	TRBV6-5	TRBD2	TRBJ2-7	TGTGCCAGCAGTTATCGGACTAGCATGACCTACGAGCAGTACTTC	CASSYRTSMTYEQYF
.	TRBV7-2	.	TRBJ2-7	TGTGCCAGCAGCCCTAGCAGCGGCCCCGTGGAGCAGTACTTC	CASSPSSGPVEQYF
.	TRBV29-1	.	TRBJ2-1	TGCAGCGTTGCTTTTGGGATTAACGGTGAGCAGTTCTTC	CSVAFGINGEQFF
.	TRBV21-1	.	TRBJ1-5	TGTGCCAGCAGCAAGGTTGTGGGGCTACAGGGGATGCAAGTCCAGCATTTT	CASSKVVGLQGMQVQHF
.	TRBV18	.	TRBJ1-5	TGTGCCAGCTCACAACAAGTACCTTTTCCCTCAGGCTATAGCAATCAGCCCCAGCATTTT	CASSQQVPFPSGYSNQPQHF
once	TRBV6-5	.	TRBJ1-2	TGTGCCAGCAGTAGGCGGGGGAACTATGGCTACACCTTC	CASSRRGNYGYTF
.	TRBV5-4	.	TRBJ2-1	TGTGCCAGCAGTCCTGGGACTCCAGGACACAATGAGCAGTTCTTC	CASSPGTPGHNEQFF
.	TRBV3-1/TRBV3-2	TRBD2	TRBJ2-2	TGTGCCAGCAGCCAAGTGTGGCGGGAGGGCCTTGGCGGGGAGCTGTTTTTT	CASSQVWREGLGGELFF
.	TRBV7-9	TRBD1	TRBJ1-3	TGTGCCAGCAGCCTAGACGGACAGGTATATTTT	CASSLDGQVYF
.	TRBV28	.	TRBJ2-1	TGTGCCAGCAGCCCACAGGGCCCCCCCTACAATGAGCAGTTCTTC	CASSPQGPPYNEQFF
.	TRBV5-4	.	TRBJ1-6	TGTGCCAGCAGCTTGGTCGGCTATAATTCACCCCTCCACTTT	CASSLVGYNSPLHF
.	TRBV7-9	.	TRBJ2-2	TGTGCCAGCAGCCCCCGACCCGGGGAGCTGTTTTTT	CASSPRPGELFF
.	TRBV19	.	TRBJ1-4	TGTGCCAGTACCGTGGACGGCCCTCCAACTAATGAAAAACTGTTTTTT	CASTVDGPPTNEKLFF
.	TRBV10-1	.	TRBJ1-1	TGCGCCAGCAGTGAGTCGACAGGGAACACTGAAGCTTTCTTT	CASSESTGNTEAFF
.	TRBV5-1	.	TRBJ1-1	TGCGCCAGCAGCTTGGAAGTATACGCTGAAGCTTTCTTT	CASSLEVYAEAFF
.	TRBV3-1/TRBV3-2	.	TRBJ2-3	TGTGCCAGCAGCCAAGAAAGGCGCGGGATAGGCACAGATACGCAGTATTTT	CASSQERRGIGTDTQYF
.	TRBV3-1/TRBV3-2	TRBD2	TRBJ2-7	TGTGCCAGCAGCCCGACCTTAGCGGGAGTGGCCGAGCAGTACTTC	CASSPTLAGVAEQYF
.	TRBV5-1	.	TRBJ2-1	TGCGCCAGCAGCTTGGCTTCGTATGAGCAGTTCTTC	CASSLASYEQFF
.	TRBV5-8	.	TRBJ2-1	TGTGCCAGCAGCTTCCCCGGGTCCCACAATGAGCAGTTCTTC	CASSFPGSHNEQFF
.	TRBV5-4	TRBD1	TRBJ2-7	TGTGCCAGCAGCTTTGGGGGACAGGGGGCCTACGAGCAGTACTTC	CASSFGGQGAYEQYF
.	TRBV15	.	TRBJ1-2	TGTGCCACCAGCAGAGATAAGGGAGGGTATGGCTACACCTTC	CATSRDKGGYGYTF